This is a list of T cell receptor beta chains from one sample in a study of blood T cell repertoires in COVID-19. TCRdb's copy holds only in-frame clones and misses some; the assay was immunoSEQ multiplex PCR. The data show 60,000 to 85,000 clones, under 85% seen once. Sequences were obtained from peripheral blood. Receptors were obtained from a man between 65 and 85 years old with acute or convalescent COVID-19. The CDR3 runs from the conserved cysteine through the conserved F or W. The order of the fields is V gene, J gene, D gene, clone size, CDR3 protein, CDR3 DNA. D genes are given only for firm matches. Clone size, where shown, is once, few, many, or a class for clones that have expanded.

TRBV28,TRBJ1-2,.,many,CASSPPGYGYTF,TGTGCCAGCAGTCCCCCGGGGTATGGCTACACCTTC
TRBV11-2,TRBJ1-2,.,.,CASSLESYWTAIPYGYTF,TGTGCCAGCAGCTTAGAGAGCTACTGGACAGCAATCCCCTATGGCTACACCTTC
TRBV5-1,TRBJ2-5,.,.,CASRRTDQETQYF,TGCGCCAGCAGAAGGACAGACCAAGAGACCCAGTACTTC
TRBV19,TRBJ1-4,.,.,CASSSVGDEKLFF,TGTGCCAGTAGTTCGGTGGGAGATGAAAAACTGTTTTTT
TRBV20-1,TRBJ1-5,.,.,CSASLGQLDQPQHF,TGCAGTGCTAGTTTGGGGCAACTCGATCAGCCCCAGCATTTT
TRBV7-9,TRBJ1-3,.,.,CASSPRAGGPGNTIYF,TGTGCCAGCAGCCCGCGGGCCGGGGGACCTGGAAACACCATATATTTT
TRBV29-1,TRBJ1-1,.,.,CSVEGQGPVEAFF,TGCAGCGTTGAGGGGCAGGGGCCCGTTGAAGCTTTCTTT
TRBV27,TRBJ1-5,.,.,CASSLTGPGNQPQHF,TGTGCCAGCAGTTTGACAGGTCCGGGCAATCAGCCCCAGCATTTT
TRBV28,TRBJ1-4,TRBD1,.,CASSLLGRGPREKLFF,TGTGCCAGCAGTTTATTGGGAAGGGGGCCGCGTGAAAAACTGTTTTTT
TRBV7-2,TRBJ2-5,.,.,CASSLSGLKTQYF,TGTGCCAGCAGCTTAAGCGGACTGAAGACCCAGTACTTC
TRBV6-5,TRBJ1-6,.,.,CASSSLGLSDSPLHF,TGTGCCAGCAGTTCCCTGGGGCTTTCGGATTCACCCCTCCACTTT
TRBV21-1,TRBJ2-7,.,.,CASSKGLEDSYEQYF,TGTGCCAGCAGCAAAGGACTGGAGGACTCCTACGAGCAGTACTTC
TRBV7-2,TRBJ1-1,.,.,CASSLSSEAFF,TGTGCCAGCAGCTTAAGTAGTGAAGCTTTCTTT
TRBV11-3,TRBJ2-1,TRBD2,.,CASSLVASGPSYNEQFF,TGTGCCAGCAGCTTAGTGGCTAGCGGTCCCTCCTACAATGAGCAGTTCTTC
TRBV29-1,TRBJ1-2,.,.,CSVEDQGGGVCYTF,TGCAGCGTTGAAGATCAAGGGGGGGGAGTTTGCTACACCTTC
TRBV5-6,TRBJ1-6,.,few,CASSLRYNSPLHF,TGTGCCAGCAGCTTGCGGTATAATTCACCCCTCCACTTT
TRBV18,TRBJ1-4,.,.,CASSPSNSNNEKLFF,TGTGCCAGCTCACCATCGAACTCCAATAATGAAAAACTGTTTTTT
TRBV10-1,TRBJ1-1,.,.,CASRPGVNTEAFF,TGCGCCAGCAGGCCGGGAGTGAACACTGAAGCTTTCTTT
TRBV4-2,TRBJ1-6,.,.,CASSQVGKKEVKSSPLHF,TGTGCCAGCAGCCAAGTCGGCAAAAAGGAGGTTAAGAGTTCACCCCTCCACTTT
TRBV3-1/TRBV3-2,TRBJ2-1,TRBD2,.,CASSQLTSGLNEQFF,TGTGCCAGCAGCCAATTGACTAGCGGTCTCAATGAGCAGTTCTTC
TRBV12-3/TRBV12-4,TRBJ2-7,.,.,CASRLARLSEQYF,TGTGCCAGCAGATTAGCCCGCCTAAGCGAGCAGTACTTC
TRBV19,TRBJ2-1,TRBD2,.,CASSDGGSWYNEQFF,TGTGCCAGTAGTGACGGCGGGAGTTGGTACAATGAGCAGTTCTTC
TRBV7-8,TRBJ1-1,.,once,CASSFQGMPNTEAFF,TGTGCCAGCAGTTTTCAGGGGATGCCGAACACTGAAGCTTTCTTT
TRBV11-2,TRBJ2-7,TRBD1,.,CATGGQGNEQYF,TGTGCCACCGGAGGACAGGGCAACGAGCAGTACTTC
TRBV7-2,TRBJ1-6,TRBD1,.,CASSPRAGGLYNSPLHF,TGTGCCAGCAGCCCTAGGGCAGGGGGCCTTTATAATTCACCCCTCCACTTT
TRBV2,TRBJ2-2,TRBD2,few,CASSEAQREGSRGELFF,TGTGCCAGCAGTGAAGCGCAGCGGGAGGGTAGCCGCGGGGAGCTGTTTTTT
TRBV6-5,TRBJ2-7,.,.,CASSWERGEQYF,TGTGCCAGCAGTTGGGAGAGAGGTGAGCAGTACTTC
TRBV4-2,TRBJ2-2,.,.,CASSQVAPNTGELFF,TGTGCCAGCAGCCAAGTCGCGCCGAACACCGGGGAGCTGTTTTTT
TRBV7-9,TRBJ1-3,.,.,CASSPSAGGNTIYF,TGTGCCAGCAGCCCTAGCGCCGGGGGAAACACCATATATTTT
TRBV11-2,TRBJ2-5,.,.,CASSLVRGSTDQETQYF,TGTGCCAGCAGCTTAGTTAGGGGCTCGACAGACCAAGAGACCCAGTACTTC
TRBV9,TRBJ2-5,TRBD2,.,CASSGGAAGVGETQYF,TGTGCCAGCAGCGGGGGTGCTGCGGGAGTTGGGGAGACCCAGTACTTC
TRBV9,TRBJ2-3,.,.,CASSTRGGGLLVETDTQYF,TGTGCCAGCAGCACCCGAGGAGGTGGCCTACTAGTTGAGACAGATACGCAGTATTTT
TRBV10-3,TRBJ2-2,.,few,CATSTVQDTGELFF,TGTGCCACCAGTACGGTACAGGACACCGGGGAGCTGTTTTTT
TRBV2,TRBJ1-2,.,.,CASSVTTGGYTF,TGTGCCAGCAGTGTGACTACCGGGGGCTACACCTTC
TRBV27,TRBJ1-1,.,.,CASSFKWEGTEAFF,TGTGCCAGCAGTTTTAAGTGGGAGGGCACTGAAGCTTTCTTT
TRBV7-2,TRBJ2-3,TRBD1,once,CASSLDQGADTQYF,TGTGCCAGCAGCTTAGATCAGGGGGCAGATACGCAGTATTTT
TRBV7-9,TRBJ2-7,.,.,CASSLGAGLYEQYF,TGTGCCAGCAGCTTGGGGGCAGGGTTGTACGAGCAGTACTTC
TRBV3-1/TRBV3-2,TRBJ2-1,.,few,CASSRGSYNEQFF,TGTGCCAGCAGCAGGGGTTCCTACAATGAGCAGTTCTTC
TRBV18,TRBJ1-6,.,.,CASSPGTANSPLHF,TGTGCCAGCTCACCGGGCACCGCAAATTCACCCCTCCACTTT
TRBV6-6,TRBJ2-7,.,once,CASSYQTYEQYF,TGTGCCAGCAGTTACCAAACCTACGAGCAGTACTTC
TRBV9,TRBJ2-5,.,.,CASSVVAAVGTQYF,TGTGCCAGCAGCGTAGTGGCCGCGGTTGGGACCCAGTACTTC
TRBV12-3/TRBV12-4,TRBJ1-1,.,.,CASSLSEVTEAFF,TGTGCCAGCAGTTTAAGTGAGGTCACTGAAGCTTTCTTT
TRBV28,TRBJ2-5,.,.,CASSPIVGGWETQYF,TGTGCCAGCAGTCCCATCGTAGGCGGCTGGGAGACCCAGTACTTC
TRBV6-6,TRBJ1-5,.,.,CASSLGTTTQHF,TGTGCCAGCAGTCTCGGGACAACGACCCAGCATTTT
TRBV6-6,TRBJ1-1,.,.,CAATGGYTEAFF,TGTGCCGCGACGGGGGGATACACTGAAGCTTTCTTT
TRBV15,TRBJ2-3,TRBD2,.,CATSTRLADTDTQYF,TGTGCCACCAGCACCCGACTAGCGGACACAGATACGCAGTATTTT
TRBV10-1,TRBJ2-4,TRBD1,.,CASRRTGLAKNIQYF,TGCGCCAGCAGAAGGACAGGGTTGGCCAAAAACATTCAGTACTTC
TRBV18,TRBJ2-7,.,.,CASSPPDRDYEQYF,TGTGCCAGCTCACCACCTGACAGAGACTACGAGCAGTACTTC
TRBV6-1,TRBJ2-7,.,.,CASSELVAGEYF,TGTGCCAGCAGTGAACTAGTGGCAGGGGAGTACTTC
TRBV19,TRBJ1-1,TRBD1,.,CASGGGSGTEAFF,TGTGCCAGCGGAGGGGGCAGCGGAACTGAAGCTTTCTTT
TRBV19,TRBJ1-2,.,once,CASSGLISNYGYTF,TGTGCCAGTAGTGGACTTATATCTAACTATGGCTACACCTTC
TRBV19,TRBJ2-1,.,few,CASRLGLSNEQFF,TGTGCCAGTAGATTGGGGCTATCCAATGAGCAGTTCTTC
TRBV15,TRBJ1-1,.,few,CATSRGVGRATEAFF,TGTGCCACCAGCAGAGGGGTAGGGCGGGCCACTGAAGCTTTCTTT
TRBV6-5,TRBJ1-4,.,.,CASSYSGRGGSELFF,TGTGCCAGCAGTTACTCGGGCAGGGGTGGGTCGGAACTGTTTTTT
TRBV29-1,TRBJ2-3,TRBD1,.,CSARQGGIDTQYF,TGCAGCGCCAGACAGGGGGGAATAGATACGCAGTATTTT